This TCR beta chain is drawn from a study of response to subunit inactivated influenza vaccine. TCRdb passed the RT-PCR reads through MiXCR, listing each CDR3 protein once. The sample lists under 750,000 distinct CDR3 sequences, roughly 10% occurring once. Concerning this clonotype itself: Its antigen remains unknown. At one end the junction does not follow the germline gene, possibly because of a read error.

Points from the study as a whole: The authors put forward the suggestion that each seasonal influenza vaccination may bring in only a limited number of new T cells.

The CDR3 runs to 15 residues. In germline, CDR1 is DFQATT, CDR2 SNEGSKA (reference sequence). Specimen: PBMCs from blood, collected on the day of vaccination. This TCR came from a man aged 50 or older who received an inactivated influenza vaccine. J is TRBJ2-1 and V is TRBV20-1; D might be TRBD1 (5 bases). CDR3 sequence (DNA): TGCAGTGCCAGAGTGGCAGGGAAGTCACTCAATGAGCAGTTCTTC. It encodes CSARVAGKSLNEQFF.